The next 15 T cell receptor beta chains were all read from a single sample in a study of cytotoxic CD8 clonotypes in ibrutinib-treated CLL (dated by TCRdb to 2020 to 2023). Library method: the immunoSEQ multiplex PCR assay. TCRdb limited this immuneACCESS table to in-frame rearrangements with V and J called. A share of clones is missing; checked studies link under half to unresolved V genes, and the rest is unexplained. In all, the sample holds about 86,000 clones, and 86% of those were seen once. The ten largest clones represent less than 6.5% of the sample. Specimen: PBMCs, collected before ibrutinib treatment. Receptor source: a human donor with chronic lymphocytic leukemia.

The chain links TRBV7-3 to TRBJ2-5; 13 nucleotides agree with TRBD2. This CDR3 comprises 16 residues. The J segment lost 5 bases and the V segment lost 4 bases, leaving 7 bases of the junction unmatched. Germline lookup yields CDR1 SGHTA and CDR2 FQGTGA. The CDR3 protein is CASSWQLAGGFETQYF. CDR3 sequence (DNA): TGTGCCAGCAGCTGGCAACTAGCGGGAGGGTTCGAGACCCAGTACTTC. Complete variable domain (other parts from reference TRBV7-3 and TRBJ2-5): GAGVSQTPSNKVTEKGKYVELRCDPISGHTALYWYRQSLGQGPEFLIYFQGTGAADDSGLPNDRFFAVRPEGSVSTLKIQRTERGDSAVYLCASSWQLAGGFETQYFGPGTRLLVL.

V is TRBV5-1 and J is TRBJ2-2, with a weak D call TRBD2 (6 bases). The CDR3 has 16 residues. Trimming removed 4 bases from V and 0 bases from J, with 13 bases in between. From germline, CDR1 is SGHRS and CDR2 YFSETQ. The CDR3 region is CASSNLREANTGELFF. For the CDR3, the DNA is TGCGCCAGCAGCAATTTGAGGGAGGCGAACACCGGGGAGCTGTTTTTT.

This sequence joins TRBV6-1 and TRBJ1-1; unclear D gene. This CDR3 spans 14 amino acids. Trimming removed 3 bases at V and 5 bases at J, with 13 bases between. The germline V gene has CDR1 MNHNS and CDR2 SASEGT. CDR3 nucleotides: TGTGCCAGCAGTGAGAGGCAGGAGAGGACTGAAGCTTTCTTT. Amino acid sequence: CASSERQERTEAFF.

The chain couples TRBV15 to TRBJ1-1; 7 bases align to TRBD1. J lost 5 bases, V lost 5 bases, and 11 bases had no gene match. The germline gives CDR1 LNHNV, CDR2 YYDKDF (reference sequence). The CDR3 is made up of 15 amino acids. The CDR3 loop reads CATSSPDRERTEAFF. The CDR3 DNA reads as TGTGCCACCAGCTCACCCGACAGGGAGAGGACTGAAGCTTTCTTT.

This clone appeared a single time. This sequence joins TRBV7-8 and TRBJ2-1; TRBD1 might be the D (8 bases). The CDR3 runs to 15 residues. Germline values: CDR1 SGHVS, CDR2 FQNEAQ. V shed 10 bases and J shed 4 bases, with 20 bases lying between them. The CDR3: CATPGGTGPYNEQFF. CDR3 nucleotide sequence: TGTGCCACTCCCGGGGGGACAGGACCTTACAATGAGCAGTTCTTC.

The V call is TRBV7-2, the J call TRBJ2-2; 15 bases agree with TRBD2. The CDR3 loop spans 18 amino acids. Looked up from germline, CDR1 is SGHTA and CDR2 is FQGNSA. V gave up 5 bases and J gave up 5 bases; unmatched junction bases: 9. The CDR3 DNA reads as TGTGCCAGCAGCCCACCGGGACTAGCGGGAGGTCGGACCGGGGAGCTGTTTTTT. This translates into CASSPPGLAGGRTGELFF.

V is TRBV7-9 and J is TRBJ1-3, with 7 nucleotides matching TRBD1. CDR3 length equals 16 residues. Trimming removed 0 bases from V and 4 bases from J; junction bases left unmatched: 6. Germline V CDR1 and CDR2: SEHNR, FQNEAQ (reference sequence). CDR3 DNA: TGTGCCAGCAGCTTAGCGCAACCGGGACAGGGAAACACCATATATTTT. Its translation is CASSLAQPGQGNTIYF.

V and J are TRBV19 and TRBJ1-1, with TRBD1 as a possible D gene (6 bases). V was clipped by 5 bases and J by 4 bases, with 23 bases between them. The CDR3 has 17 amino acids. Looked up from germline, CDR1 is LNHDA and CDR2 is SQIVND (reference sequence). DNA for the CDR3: TGTGCCAGTAGTCGCCAGGGGATGGGCGGCGGGGGCACTGAAGCTTTCTTT. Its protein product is CASSRQGMGGGGTEAFF.

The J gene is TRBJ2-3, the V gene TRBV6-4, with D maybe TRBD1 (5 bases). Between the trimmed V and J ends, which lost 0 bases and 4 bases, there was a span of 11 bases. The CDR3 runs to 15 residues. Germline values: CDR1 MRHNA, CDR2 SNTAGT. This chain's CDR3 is CASSDSPQGADTQYF. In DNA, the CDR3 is TGTGCCAGCAGTGACTCCCCCCAGGGCGCAGATACGCAGTATTTT.

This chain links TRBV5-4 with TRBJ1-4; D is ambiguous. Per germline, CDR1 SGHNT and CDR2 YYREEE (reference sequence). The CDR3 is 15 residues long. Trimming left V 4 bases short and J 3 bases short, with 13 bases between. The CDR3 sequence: CASSTGRVANEKLFF. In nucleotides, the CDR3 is TGTGCCAGCAGCACCGGGAGGGTGGCTAATGAAAAACTGTTTTTT.

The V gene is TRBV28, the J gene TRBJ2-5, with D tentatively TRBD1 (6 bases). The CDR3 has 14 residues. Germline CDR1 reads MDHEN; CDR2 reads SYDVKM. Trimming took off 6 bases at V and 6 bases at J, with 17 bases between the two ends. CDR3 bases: TGTGCCAGCAGGCAAACAGGGTTTGGCCAGACCCAGTACTTC. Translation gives CASRQTGFGQTQYF.

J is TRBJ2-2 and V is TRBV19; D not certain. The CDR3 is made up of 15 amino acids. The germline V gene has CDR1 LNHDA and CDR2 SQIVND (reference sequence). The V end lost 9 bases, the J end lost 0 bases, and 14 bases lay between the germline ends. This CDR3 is CASEIEGTNTGELFF. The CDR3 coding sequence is TGTGCCAGCGAAATCGAAGGGACGAACACCGGGGAGCTGTTTTTT.

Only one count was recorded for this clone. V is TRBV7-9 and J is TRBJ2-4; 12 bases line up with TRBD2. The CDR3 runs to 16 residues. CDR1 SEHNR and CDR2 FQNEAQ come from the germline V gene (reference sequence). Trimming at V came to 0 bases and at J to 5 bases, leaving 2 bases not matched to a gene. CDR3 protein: CASSLAGTSGQNIQYF. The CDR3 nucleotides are TGTGCCAGCAGCTTAGCCGGGACTAGCGGGCAAAACATTCAGTACTTC.

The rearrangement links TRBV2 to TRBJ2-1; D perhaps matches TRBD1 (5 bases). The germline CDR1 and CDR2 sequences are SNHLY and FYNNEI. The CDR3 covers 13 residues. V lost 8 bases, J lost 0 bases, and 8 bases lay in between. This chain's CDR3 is CASQGSSYNEQFF. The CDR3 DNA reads TGTGCCAGCCAGGGTTCCTCCTACAATGAGCAGTTCTTC.

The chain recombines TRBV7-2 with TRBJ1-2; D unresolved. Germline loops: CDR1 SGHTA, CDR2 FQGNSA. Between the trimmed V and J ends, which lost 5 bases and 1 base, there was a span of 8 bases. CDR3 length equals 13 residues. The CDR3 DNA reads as TGTGCCAGCAGCGCCCGGGGTAACTATGGCTACACCTTC. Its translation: CASSARGNYGYTF.